This T cell receptor (beta chain) is drawn from a study of blood T cell repertoires in COVID-19 (TCRdb year 2020). In terms of the full investigation: Samples covering the acute and convalescent phases of COVID-19 were provided by collaborators in the United States, Italy and Spain. The material from the prospective study consisted of cDNA or gDNA derived from T cells, B-cell-depleted T cells, or PBMCs. Subjects who had been exposed to COVID-19, were actively infected with it, or had recovered from it provided the deeply sampled blood TCRbeta repertoires that made up the dataset. The repertoires were released in a freely available public database intended as a resource for research on the immune response to SARS-CoV-2. The samples were drawn from the first 160 participants of the ongoing ImmuneRACE study and from 1,254 subjects provided by 6 global collaborators. Nearly every sample came with metadata listing a de-identified subject ID, COVID-19 status, age in years and sex. Where available, HLA class I and class II types were taken from metadata supplied by the sample provider and were not determined by assay-based typing.

TCRbeta CDR3 regions were amplified from genomic DNA using the immunoSEQ Assay, a bias-controlled multiplex PCR. As for the authors' bioinformatics: The number of nucleated cells in each sample was estimated from the amplification of reference gene primers within the assay. To quantify the absolute abundance of each unique TCRbeta CDR3 rearrangement, sequence reads were collapsed and filtered. For each sample, productive Simpson clonality was calculated as the square root of Simpson's diversity index over productive rearrangements. TCRdb's version of the immuneACCESS table is confined to in-frame rearrangements and falls short of the full clone set. An unresolved V gene accounts for under half of the shortfall where checked; the remainder is of unknown origin. V and J calls and clone size follow that table, whereas D and trimming were derived from the DNA. In this sample the table shows 430,000 or so clones, 88% of which occur a single time. 1.8% of the sample rests with the top ten.

Trimming removed 0 bases from V and 0 bases from J, leaving 9 bases between the germline ends. Looking up the germline V gene yields CDR1 MGHRA and CDR2 YSYEKL. From its cysteine to its phenylalanine, the CDR3 spans 16 amino acids. This entry keeps only the CDR3 DNA: 48 bases, framed from base 1. Note on this clone: Its antigen specificity is not known. The sample holds no much larger clone one base away, and base qualities are not on file.

What the work shows at the level of the full study, not this receptor alone: The quantity of clinical and demographic metadata differed by source and by participant and was supplied without curation.

In the prospective study, participants were about 18 to 89 years old, resided in 24 geographic areas of the United States, and were enrolled through a virtual design. Cohort assignment in the prospective study relied on participant-reported clinical history from a screening survey and a study questionnaire. ImmuneRACE Cohort 3 recovered participants were defined by two consecutive negative NP/OP PCR tests, healthcare professional clearance, or symptom resolution. Each participant in the prospective study had whole blood, serum and a nasopharyngeal or oropharyngeal swab collected by mobile phlebotomists. Over an approximately 2-month period, participants in the prospective study had the option of providing additional blood draws and questionnaires. Before DNA extraction, prospective study blood samples were shipped either frozen or at room temperature.

The V and J genes are TRBV4-1 and TRBJ1-5; no D gene is confidently identified. The sequenced sample was PBMCs or T cells enriched from blood (not recorded which). This receptor was identified in a woman aged 40 to 49 who had recovered from COVID-19. The CDR3 region has the sequence CASSQEWHLSNQPQHF. The DNA reads TGCGCCAGCAGCCAAGAGTGGCACCTTAGCAATCAGCCCCAGCATTTT.